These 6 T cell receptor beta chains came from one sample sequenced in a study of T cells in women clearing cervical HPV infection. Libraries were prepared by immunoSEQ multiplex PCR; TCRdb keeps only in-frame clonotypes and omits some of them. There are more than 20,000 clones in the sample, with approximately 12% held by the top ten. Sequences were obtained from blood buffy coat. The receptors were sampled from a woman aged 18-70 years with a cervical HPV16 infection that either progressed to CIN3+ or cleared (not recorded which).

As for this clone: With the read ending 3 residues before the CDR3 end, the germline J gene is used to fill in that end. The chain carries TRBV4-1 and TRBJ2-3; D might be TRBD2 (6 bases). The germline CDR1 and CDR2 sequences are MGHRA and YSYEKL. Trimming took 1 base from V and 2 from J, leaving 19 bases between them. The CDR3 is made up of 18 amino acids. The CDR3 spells CASSQAVSLGGTTDTQYF. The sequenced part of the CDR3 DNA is TGCGCCAGCAGCCAAGCTGTGAGCCTGGGGGGAACCACAGATACG.

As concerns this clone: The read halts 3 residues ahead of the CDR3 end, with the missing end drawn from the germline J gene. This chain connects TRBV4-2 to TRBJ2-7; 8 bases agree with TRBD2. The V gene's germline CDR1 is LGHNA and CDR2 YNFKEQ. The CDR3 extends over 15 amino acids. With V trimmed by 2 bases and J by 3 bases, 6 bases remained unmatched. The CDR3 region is CASSQMTSEYYEQYF. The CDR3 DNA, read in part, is TGTGCCAGCAGCCAAATGACTAGCGAGTACTACGAG.

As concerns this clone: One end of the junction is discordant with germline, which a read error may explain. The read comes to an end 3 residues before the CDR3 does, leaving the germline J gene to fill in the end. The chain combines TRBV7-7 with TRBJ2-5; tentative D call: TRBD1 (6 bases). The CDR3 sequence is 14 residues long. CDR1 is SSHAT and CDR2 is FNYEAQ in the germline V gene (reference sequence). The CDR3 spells CASSLAGQPETQYF. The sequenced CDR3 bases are TGTGCTAGCAGCTTAGCCGGACAGCCGGAGACC. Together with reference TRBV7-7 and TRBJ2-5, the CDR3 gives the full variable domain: GAGVSQSPRYKVTKRGQDVTLRCDPISSHATLYWYQQALGQGPEFLTYFNYEAQPDKSGLPSDRFSAERPEGSISTLTIQRTEQRDSAMYRCASSLAGQPETQYFGPGTRLLVL.

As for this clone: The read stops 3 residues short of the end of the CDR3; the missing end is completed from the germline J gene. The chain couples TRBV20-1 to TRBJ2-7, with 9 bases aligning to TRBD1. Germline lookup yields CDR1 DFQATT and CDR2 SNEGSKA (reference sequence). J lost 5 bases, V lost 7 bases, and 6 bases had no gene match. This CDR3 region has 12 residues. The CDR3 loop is CSVTGGLDEQYF. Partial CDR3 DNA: TGCAGTGTTACAGGGGGCTTGGACGAG.

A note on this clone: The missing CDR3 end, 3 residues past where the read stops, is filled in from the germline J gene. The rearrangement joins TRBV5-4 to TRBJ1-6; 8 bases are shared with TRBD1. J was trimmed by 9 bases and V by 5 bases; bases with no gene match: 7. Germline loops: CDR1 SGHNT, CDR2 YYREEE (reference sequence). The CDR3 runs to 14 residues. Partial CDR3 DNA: TGTGCCAGCAGGGACAGGGAGGGAAGTTCACCC. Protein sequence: CASRDREGSSP. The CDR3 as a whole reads CASRDREGSSPLHF.

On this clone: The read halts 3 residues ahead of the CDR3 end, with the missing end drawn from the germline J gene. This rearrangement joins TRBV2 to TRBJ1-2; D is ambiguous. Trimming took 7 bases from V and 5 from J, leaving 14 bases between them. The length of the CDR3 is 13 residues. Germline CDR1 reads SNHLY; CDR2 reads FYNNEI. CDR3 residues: CASTSNRGYGYTF. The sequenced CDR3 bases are TGTGCCAGCACCTCCAACAGAGGATATGGC.